This T cell receptor beta chain was observed in a study of shared clonotypes between healthy human individuals. Study-level information: Aged 18 to 49, the donors were a couple of women and a few men.

With V trimmed by 4 bases and J by 7 bases, 9 bases remained unmatched. CDR1 is LNHDA and CDR2 is SQIVND in the germline V gene (reference sequence). The CDR3 totals 17 residues. CD45RO-negative CD8 cells positively selected for CCR7 made up the naive population, which excluded terminally differentiated effector memory CD45RA+ cells. Everyone who donated was a Caucasian adult who lived in Nashville, Tennessee. About this clone: Its antigen is still unknown.

Profiled with immunoSEQ multiplex PCR; TCRdb holds only in-frame clones, not every one. The sample has over 750,000 clones, about 97% seen once; the top ten hold less than 0.3%. Points from the study as a whole: Several donors showed sharing of around 5% of naive CD4 clonotypes. Generation probability values for non-shared clonotypes were lower than those for clonotypes shared by all four donors.

This rearrangement joins TRBV19 to TRBJ2-2; 13 bases match TRBD2. The source material was naive CD8+ T cells sorted from blood. The source of this sequence is a man aged 25 to 40 in good health. This chain's CDR3 is CASSTHGLAGVDGELFF. CDR3 bases: TGTGCCAGTAGTACCCATGGACTAGCGGGAGTCGACGGGGAGCTGTTTTTT.